These 24 T cell receptor beta chains originate from one sample sequenced in a study of PD-L1 blockade in urothelial cancer. Measured with immunoSEQ multiplex PCR; TCRdb has only the in-frame clones, and not every one. The sample has 35,000 or so clones, roughly 84% seen once. Time point noted: pretreatment peripheral blood. Sequencing was performed on PBMCs, taken around atezolizumab (anti-PD-L1) treatment. These TCRs come from a man between 60 and 70 years old with urothelial cancer.

V is TRBV11-3 and J is TRBJ2-3; D not resolved. V was clipped by 0 bases and J by 4 bases, with 5 bases between them. This CDR3 region has 13 residues. Germline V gene data show CDR1 as SGHNT and CDR2 as YENEEA. This CDR3 reads CASSLDPSDTQYF. CDR3 DNA: TGTGCCAGCAGCTTAGATCCGTCAGATACGCAGTATTTT.

As DNA, the CDR3 is TGTGCCAGCAGTGACGGGGGTGGCACTGAAGCTTTCTTT. Translated: CASSDGGGTEAFF. The chain recombines TRBV6-5 with TRBJ1-1; D might be TRBD1 (5 bases). Trimming left V 5 bases short and J 4 bases short, with 11 bases between. CDR1 MNHEY and CDR2 SVGAGI come from the germline V gene. The CDR3 runs to 13 residues.

The chain uses TRBV5-8 and TRBJ1-5, with a tentative D call TRBD1 (5 bases). Trimming stripped 4 bases from V and 4 bases from J, with 12 bases between. CDR3 length equals 14 residues. Germline V gives CDR1 SGHTS, CDR2 YDEGEE. The CDR3 spells CASSTGRGNQPQHF. CDR3 DNA: TGTGCCAGCAGCACGGGACGGGGGAATCAGCCCCAGCATTTT.

The rearrangement uses TRBV6-4 and TRBJ2-1, with 7 bases matching TRBD2. The CDR3 loop spans 15 amino acids. Germline V gene sequence: CDR1 MRHNA, CDR2 SNTAGT. Trimming took 5 bases from V and 4 from J; bases not matched to a gene: 8. CDR3 nucleotide sequence: TGTGCCAGCAGTAAGAGGGAGGGCCTGTACAATGAGCAGTTCTTC. Translated: CASSKREGLYNEQFF.

V is TRBV7-9 and J is TRBJ1-2; the D is unclear. Germline V CDR1 and CDR2: SEHNR, FQNEAQ (reference sequence). With 7 bases removed from V and 0 bases from J, the gap between germline ends came to 9 bases. This CDR3 contains 13 residues. The CDR3 region is CASTQTANYGYTF. CDR3 DNA: TGTGCCAGCACGCAAACAGCTAACTATGGCTACACCTTC.

This chain uses TRBV5-8 with TRBJ1-5, with 8 bases fitting TRBD1. The V and J ends lost 4 bases and 5 bases, in that order; junction bases with no gene match: 11. There are 16 residues in the CDR3. Germline assignment: CDR1 SGHTS and CDR2 YDEGEE. In DNA form, the CDR3 reads TGTGCCAGCAGCCGCACAGGTTACAGGGGGGATCAGCCCCAGCATTTT. Translating gives CASSRTGYRGDQPQHF.

The chain links TRBV5-1 to TRBJ2-1; TRBD2 matches 8 bases. The V gene's germline CDR1 is SGHRS and CDR2 YFSETQ. The CDR3 consists of 15 residues. Unmatched junction bases numbered 9, after V lost 4 bases and J lost 6 bases. CDR3 amino acids: CASSPSSGSFNEQFF. Here the CDR3 DNA reads TGCGCCAGCAGCCCCTCGAGCGGGAGCTTCAATGAGCAGTTCTTC.

The chain joins TRBV11-2 to TRBJ1-5; D remains unclear. The ends were cut back, 1 base at V and 4 bases at J, with 11 bases in the middle. The CDR3 loop spans 15 amino acids. The germline gives CDR1 SGHAT, CDR2 FQNNGV. CDR3 sequence: CASSLGPSVNQPQHF. DNA for the CDR3: TGTGCCAGCAGCTTAGGCCCAAGCGTGAATCAGCCCCAGCATTTT.

A few counts support this clone. The chain uses TRBV10-3 and TRBJ1-6, with D perhaps TRBD1 (6 bases). Germline CDR1 reads ENHRY; CDR2 reads SYGVKD. CDR3 size: 14 residues. V gave up 7 bases and J gave up 6 bases, with 13 bases separating them. This CDR3 is CAITADRSNSPLHF. The CDR3 region has the DNA TGTGCCATCACCGCCGACAGGTCTAATTCACCCCTCCACTTT.

The rearrangement joins TRBV7-3 to TRBJ2-2; TRBD1 matches 7 bases. The CDR3 spans 15 residues. Germline V CDR1 and CDR2: SGHTA, FQGTGA. V was pared by 2 bases and J by 4 bases, with 4 bases of the junction left unmatched. The DNA for the CDR3 is TGTGCCAGCAGCTTATCGACAGGGACCACCGGGGAGCTGTTTTTT. It yields the protein CASSLSTGTTGELFF.

The chain links TRBV11-2 to TRBJ2-5; TRBD2 agrees at 14 bases. Per the germline V gene, CDR1 is SGHAT and CDR2 is FQNNGV. This CDR3 has 17 amino acids. Trimming took 1 base from V and 4 from J; bases not matched to a gene: 5. In DNA form, the CDR3 reads TGTGCCAGCAGCTTAGTGACGGGGACTAGCGGGAGAGAGACCCAGTACTTC. This gives the protein CASSLVTGTSGRETQYF.

The chain couples TRBV6-1 to TRBJ1-6; D gene uncertain. Germline CDR1 reads MNHNS; CDR2 reads SASEGT. The CDR3 totals 14 residues. With 8 bases removed from V and 0 bases from J, the gap between germline ends came to 8 bases. This CDR3 reads CASLEFSYNSPLHF. DNA of the CDR3: TGTGCCAGCCTAGAGTTCTCCTATAATTCACCCCTCCACTTT.

This clone was observed a few times. The chain uses TRBV6-5 and TRBJ1-5; D is uncertain. The CDR3 consists of 13 residues. V lost 0 bases, J lost 4 bases, and 4 bases lay in between. Germline V gene lookup returns CDR1 MNHEY and CDR2 SVGAGI. In DNA, the CDR3 is TGTGCCAGCAGTTACTCGCGGAATCAGCCCCAGCATTTT. Translating gives CASSYSRNQPQHF.

This chain joins TRBV6-5 and TRBJ2-1, with TRBD2 matching over 14 bases. V dropped 6 bases and J dropped 9; count of bases not matched to a gene: 7. The CDR3 totals 15 residues. The germline V gene encodes CDR1 MNHEY and CDR2 SVGAGI. DNA for the CDR3: TGTGCCAGCAGGGGGACTAGCGGGAGAAACAGTGAGCAGTTCTTC. Translated, it gives CASRGTSGRNSEQFF.

In regard to this clone: Other DNA sequences in this specimen translate into the identical CDR3. The chain recombines TRBV7-9 with TRBJ2-1; TRBD2 matches 10 bases. The germline CDR1 and CDR2 sequences are SEHNR and FQNEAQ (reference sequence). The V gene end was trimmed by 0 bases and the J gene end by 2 bases; junction bases not matched to a gene: 1. This CDR3 has 16 amino acids. The CDR3 protein is CASSLALAGAYNEQFF. The CDR3 nucleotides are TGTGCCAGCAGCTTAGCGCTAGCGGGAGCCTACAATGAGCAGTTCTTC.

This chain links TRBV11-2 with TRBJ2-3; 10 bases are a match to TRBD2. The CDR3 loop spans 15 amino acids. Germline V gene data show CDR1 as SGHAT and CDR2 as FQNNGV. J was trimmed by 5 bases and V by 5 bases; bases with no gene match: 7. CDR3 coding DNA: TGTGCCAGCAGCGGACTAGCGGTGATTGAAGATACGCAGTATTTT. This encodes CASSGLAVIEDTQYF.

The chain uses TRBV5-1 and TRBJ1-1; 7 positions agree with TRBD1. Germline V gene sequence: CDR1 SGHRS, CDR2 YFSETQ. This CDR3 comprises 14 residues. Losses at the gene ends were 5 bases for V and 4 bases for J; bases not matched to a gene: 8. The CDR3 loop reads CASRLPGGFTEAFF. The CDR3 nucleotides are TGCGCCAGCAGGCTTCCAGGGGGATTCACTGAAGCTTTCTTT.

V is TRBV27 and J is TRBJ2-1; 7 bases agree with TRBD2. V trimming: 3 bases; J trimming: 0 bases; junction bases outside the gene matches: 2. The CDR3 is 15 amino acids. The germline gives CDR1 MNHEY, CDR2 SMNVEV (reference sequence). In DNA, the CDR3 is TGTGCCAGCAGTTTCGGGGGGAGCTCCTACAATGAGCAGTTCTTC. Protein: CASSFGGSSYNEQFF.

The chain links TRBV12-2 to TRBJ1-1; the table's D gene call, TRBD1, was not cross checked with the DNA. TRBV12-2 is a listed pseudogene. The CDR3 spans 18 residues. The CDR3 DNA reads as TGTGCAAGTCGCCCAGGCCCTGCAGGGGTACCATGGAACACTGAAGCTTTCTTT. Protein product: CASRPGPAGVPWNTEAFF.

This rearrangement joins TRBV6-1 to TRBJ1-2; D gene ambiguous. The CDR3 has 15 amino acids. V lost 4 bases and J 0 bases, leaving 12 bases between the germline ends. Germline V gives CDR1 MNHNS, CDR2 SASEGT. The CDR3 bases are TGTGCCAGCAGTGTTCAGGCCAATGCTAACTATGGCTACACCTTC. Encoded protein: CASSVQANANYGYTF.

The chain joins TRBV10-3 to TRBJ2-7, with 11 bases lining up with TRBD2. Unmatched junction bases numbered 7, after V lost 4 bases and J lost 2 bases. This CDR3 contains 16 residues. Germline V gene data show CDR1 as ENHRY and CDR2 as SYGVKD. This CDR3 reads CAISGNSGRDPYEQYF. CDR3 nucleotides: TGTGCCATCAGTGGGAATAGCGGGAGGGATCCCTACGAGCAGTACTTC.

The gene calls are TRBV5-4 and TRBJ2-7; TRBD2 agrees at 9 bases. The CDR3 sequence is 15 residues long. Losses at the gene ends were 0 bases for V and 4 bases for J; bases not matched to a gene: 5. Germline V lookup: CDR1 SGHNT, CDR2 YYREEE (reference sequence). In DNA, the CDR3 is TGTGCCAGCAGCTTGGGGAGCGGGAGGCTTTACGAGCAGTACTTC. It yields the protein CASSLGSGRLYEQYF.

The rearrangement joins TRBV4-1 to TRBJ1-2; 9 nucleotides align to TRBD1. The V and J ends lost 4 bases and 3 bases, in that order; junction bases with no gene match: 15. The CDR3 consists of 18 residues. Germline-derived CDR1 and CDR2 are MGHRA and YSYEKL. The CDR3 bases are TGCGCCAGCAGCCCAGAGGATCGGGACAGGGTATGGTACTATGGCTACACCTTC. Translation: CASSPEDRDRVWYYGYTF.

V is TRBV7-9 and J is TRBJ2-1, with 9 bases identical to TRBD2. Looked up from germline, CDR1 is SEHNR and CDR2 is FQNEAQ (reference sequence). The CDR3 has 15 amino acids. The V and J ends lost 3 bases and 3 bases, in that order; junction bases with no gene match: 3. CDR3 sequence: CASSFFSGSYNEQFF. Written as DNA, the CDR3 is TGTGCCAGCAGCTTCTTTAGCGGGAGCTACAATGAGCAGTTCTTC.